The rows below give T cell receptor beta chains drawn from one sample of a study of cytomegalovirus exposure and HLA in healthy donors. Profiling relied on immunoSEQ multiplex PCR, and the TCRdb table lists in-frame clones only, not all of them. The top ten clones hold roughly 4.4% of a sample with about 120,000 clones, approximately 91% of them seen once. The sequenced material came from PBMCs. These receptors all come from a man aged 18-30 years in good health and CMV-seropositive. The CDR3 runs from the conserved cysteine through the conserved F or W. Each record gives: V gene, clone size, D gene, J gene, CDR3 DNA, CDR3 protein. D genes are given only for firm matches. Some rows mark clone size as missing; the rest say once, few, many or name a class of expanded clone.

TRBV7-9	.	TRBD1	TRBJ2-7	TGTGCCAGCAGCTCCCGGACAGGGGGCTCCGAGCAGTACTTC	CASSSRTGGSEQYF
TRBV28	.	TRBD1	TRBJ1-5	TGTGCCAGCAGTTTTAGGGGACAGGCCTATCAGCCCCAGCATTTT	CASSFRGQAYQPQHF
TRBV30	.	.	TRBJ1-4	TGTGCCTGGAGTCGGGGGGGGCAACTGTTTTTT	CAWSRGGQLFF
TRBV4-1	.	.	TRBJ2-1	TGCGCCAGCAGCCAAACGGTATACAATGAGCAGTTCTTC	CASSQTVYNEQFF
TRBV29-1	.	.	TRBJ1-2	TGCAGCGTTCAGGGTGGCTACACCTTC	CSVQGGYTF
TRBV6-4	.	TRBD1	TRBJ1-1	TGTGCCAGCAGTCCCACAGGGGAAACTGAAGCTTTCTTT	CASSPTGETEAFF
TRBV5-1	.	TRBD2	TRBJ2-7	TGCGCCAGCAGCCTGGACAGACTAGCGGGGGACAGCTCCTACGAGCAGTACTTC	CASSLDRLAGDSSYEQYF
TRBV30	.	TRBD2	TRBJ2-1	TGTGCCTGGAGTGTATCTAGCGGGGGGTACAATGAGCAGTTCTTC	CAWSVSSGGYNEQFF
TRBV12-5	once	.	TRBJ1-1	TGTGCTAGTGGTATAACCAATAACAGGGAGACCGACACTGAAGCTTTCTTT	CASGITNNRETDTEAFF
TRBV27	.	.	TRBJ1-5	TGTGCCAGCAGTTTAACCTACAATCAGCCCCAGCATTTT	CASSLTYNQPQHF
TRBV19	.	TRBD1	TRBJ1-3	TGTGCCAGTAGTCCGGGACAGCTACACTCTGGAAACACCATATATTTT	CASSPGQLHSGNTIYF
TRBV29-1	.	.	TRBJ2-1	TGCAGCGCCTTGAACACGGGTGAGCAGTTCTTC	CSALNTGEQFF
TRBV27	once	TRBD2	TRBJ2-1	TGTGCCAGCAGTTCGTATTACTCGGGGACTAGCGGCAACAATGAGCAGTTCTTC	CASSSYYSGTSGNNEQFF
TRBV7-6	.	TRBD2	TRBJ2-1	TGTGCCAGCAGCTATAGCGGGGCCAATGAGCAGTTCTTC	CASSYSGANEQFF
TRBV28	.	.	TRBJ2-6	TGTGCCAGCCAGGCTGGATTAACTGGGGCCAACGTCCTGACTTTC	CASQAGLTGANVLTF
TRBV7-2	once	.	TRBJ1-6	TGTGCCAGCAGCTTAGAAGCGGGACGGGATTCACCCCTCCACTTT	CASSLEAGRDSPLHF
TRBV5-4	.	.	TRBJ1-2	TGTGCCAGCAGCTTGGGAGGGGGATTTGACTATGGCTACACCTTC	CASSLGGGFDYGYTF
TRBV5-6	.	.	TRBJ1-5	TGTGCCAGCAGCTTGGTAGAGGAACAGCCCCAGCATTTT	CASSLVEEQPQHF
TRBV6-6	.	TRBD2	TRBJ2-1	TGTGCCAGCAGTTTAGCGGGGGAGTACAATGAGCAGTTCTTC	CASSLAGEYNEQFF
TRBV7-2	.	TRBD1	TRBJ1-2	TGTGCCAGCAGCCCTAAAACGGACAGGGTCGTCTATGGCTACACCTTC	CASSPKTDRVVYGYTF
TRBV18	.	.	TRBJ2-2	TGTGCCAGCTCACCACCGGAGGGGCTCGGTACCGGGGAGCTGTTTTTT	CASSPPEGLGTGELFF
TRBV7-2	.	TRBD1	TRBJ2-7	TGTGCCAGCAGCGAGACAGGGGGCTTCTACGAGCAGTACTTC	CASSETGGFYEQYF
TRBV9	.	.	TRBJ2-1	TGTGCCAGCAGCGTTGGGGCAGGGGCAGGAAGGGGGTCCAACAATGAGCAGTTCTTC	CASSVGAGAGRGSNNEQFF
TRBV28	.	.	TRBJ2-2	TGTGCCAGCAGTTTCCTACCCGGGGAGCTGTTTTTT	CASSFLPGELFF
TRBV5-5	once	.	TRBJ1-1	TGTGCCAGCAGCTTGTACGGACAAGCAAACACTGAAGCTTTCTTT	CASSLYGQANTEAFF
TRBV5-6	.	.	TRBJ2-7	TGTGCCAGCAGCTTGGCCCAGGGCTACGAGCAGTACTTC	CASSLAQGYEQYF
TRBV6-5	.	.	TRBJ1-6	TGTGCCAGCAGTCCCGACACCCTCGGATCACCCCTCCACTTT	CASSPDTLGSPLHF
TRBV6-1	.	TRBD1	TRBJ1-1	TGTGCCAGCAAGTCGGACAGGGGTATTGACACTGAAGCTTTCTTT	CASKSDRGIDTEAFF
TRBV7-8	.	.	TRBJ2-3	TGTGCCAGCAGTTTAATTGGCCGATCAGATACGCAGTATTTT	CASSLIGRSDTQYF
TRBV6-6	.	TRBD2	TRBJ2-7	TGTGCCAGCAGCCCTAGCGGGGCCCATGAATACGAGCAGTACTTC	CASSPSGAHEYEQYF
TRBV20-1	.	.	TRBJ1-4	TGCAGTGCCAAAAGACAGAATCGGTTGTTTTTT	CSAKRQNRLFF
TRBV4-3	.	.	TRBJ1-4	TGCGCCAGCAGCCAAGATGAGCTGCCTAATGAAAAACTGTTTTTT	CASSQDELPNEKLFF
TRBV4-2	few	.	TRBJ2-6	TGTGCCAGCAGCCAGTTTTCTAGCTCTGGGGCCAACGTCCTGACTTTC	CASSQFSSSGANVLTF
TRBV7-9	.	TRBD1	TRBJ1-5	TGTGCCAGCAGTCCCCAGGGGGCAGGGCCTCAGCCCCAGCATTTT	CASSPQGAGPQPQHF
TRBV19	.	TRBD1	TRBJ2-1	TGTGCCAGTAGTACGGAGACCGGGACAGGGCTAAACAATGAGCAGTTCTTC	CASSTETGTGLNNEQFF
TRBV6-6	.	.	TRBJ2-7	TGTGCCAGCAGTGCGGGACGGACCTACGAGCAGTACTTC	CASSAGRTYEQYF
TRBV18	.	.	TRBJ1-2	TGTGCCAGCTCAGGGACAAACTATGGCTACACCTTC	CASSGTNYGYTF
TRBV30	.	.	TRBJ2-1	TGTGCCTGGAGGGGCAACCCAAACTCCTACAATGAGCAGTTCTTC	CAWRGNPNSYNEQFF
TRBV5-8	.	.	TRBJ1-1	TGTGCCAGCAGCCCGGCCAGGTGGGGGCAAACTGAAGCTTTCTTT	CASSPARWGQTEAFF
TRBV7-2	.	.	TRBJ1-1	TGTGCCAGCAGCTCCAAGCGGGCTTCAAACACTGAAGCTTTCTTT	CASSSKRASNTEAFF
TRBV2	.	.	TRBJ1-6	TGTGCCAGCAGTGAAAGGAGCAGTCAGTCACCCCTCCACTTT	CASSERSSQSPLHF
TRBV27	.	TRBD1	TRBJ1-2	TGTGCCACATTGGACAGGGATAAGGGCTATGGCTACACCTTC	CATLDRDKGYGYTF
TRBV27	once	.	TRBJ1-1	TGTGCCAGCAGTTCTCGAGAACGGGACACTGAAGCTTTCTTT	CASSSRERDTEAFF
TRBV9	.	TRBD1	TRBJ2-2	TGTGCCAGCAGCGTAGTGGCAGGGGGTAACACCGGGGAGCTGTTTTTT	CASSVVAGGNTGELFF
TRBV5-1	.	.	TRBJ2-2	TGCGCCAGCAGCCCAGCACGGCCTAGGGGCACCGGGGAGCTGTTTTTT	CASSPARPRGTGELFF
TRBV5-5	.	.	TRBJ2-1	TGTGCCAGCAGCTTGGCCCCCAGATACAATGAGCAGTTCTTC	CASSLAPRYNEQFF
TRBV5-6	.	.	TRBJ1-4	TGTGCCAGCAGCCCGACAGGAAGGGGTCGAAAACTGTTTTTT	CASSPTGRGRKLFF